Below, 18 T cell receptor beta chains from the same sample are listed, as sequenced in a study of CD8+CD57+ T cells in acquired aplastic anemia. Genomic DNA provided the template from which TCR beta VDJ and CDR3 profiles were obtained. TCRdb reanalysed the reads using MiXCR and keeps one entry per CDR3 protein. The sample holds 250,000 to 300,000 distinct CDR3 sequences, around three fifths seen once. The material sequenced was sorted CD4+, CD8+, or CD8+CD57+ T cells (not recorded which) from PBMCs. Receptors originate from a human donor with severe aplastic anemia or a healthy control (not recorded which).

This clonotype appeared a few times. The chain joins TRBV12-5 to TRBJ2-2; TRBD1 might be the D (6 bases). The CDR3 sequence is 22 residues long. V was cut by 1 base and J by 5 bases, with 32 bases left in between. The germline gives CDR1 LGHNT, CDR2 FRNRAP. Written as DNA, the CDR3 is TGTGCTAGTGGTTTGGCAACCCCCGACAGGCCTCCCCCATTACTAAGAACCGGGGAGCTGTTTTTT. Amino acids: CASGLATPDRPPPLLRTGELFF.

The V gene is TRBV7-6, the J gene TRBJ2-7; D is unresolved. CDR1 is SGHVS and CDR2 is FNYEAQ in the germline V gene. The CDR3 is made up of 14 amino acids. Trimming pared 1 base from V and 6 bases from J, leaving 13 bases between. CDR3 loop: CASSLGGYASEQYF. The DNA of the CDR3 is TGTGCCAGCAGCTTAGGGGGTTACGCCTCCGAGCAGTACTTC.

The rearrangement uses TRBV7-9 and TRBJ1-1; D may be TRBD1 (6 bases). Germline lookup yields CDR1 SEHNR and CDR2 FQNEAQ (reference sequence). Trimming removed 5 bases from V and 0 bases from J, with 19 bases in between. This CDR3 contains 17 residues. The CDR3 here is CASSLFTLDRMNTEAFF. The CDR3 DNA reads TGTGCCAGCAGCCTATTCACTCTGGACAGAATGAACACTGAAGCTTTCTTT.

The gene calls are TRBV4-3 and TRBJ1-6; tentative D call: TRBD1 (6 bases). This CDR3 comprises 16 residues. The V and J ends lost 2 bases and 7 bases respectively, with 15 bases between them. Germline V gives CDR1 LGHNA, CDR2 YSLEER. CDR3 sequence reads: CASSQTLGTFNSPLHF. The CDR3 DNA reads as TGCGCCAGCAGCCAAACTCTTGGGACATTCAATTCACCCCTCCACTTT.

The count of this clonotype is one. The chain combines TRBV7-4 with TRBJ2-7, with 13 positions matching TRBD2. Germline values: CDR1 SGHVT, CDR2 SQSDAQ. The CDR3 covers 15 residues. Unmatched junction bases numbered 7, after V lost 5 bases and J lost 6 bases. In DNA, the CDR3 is TGTGCCAGCAGCCAGGGACTAGCGGGACGAGGCGAGCAGTACTTC. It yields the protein CASSQGLAGRGEQYF.

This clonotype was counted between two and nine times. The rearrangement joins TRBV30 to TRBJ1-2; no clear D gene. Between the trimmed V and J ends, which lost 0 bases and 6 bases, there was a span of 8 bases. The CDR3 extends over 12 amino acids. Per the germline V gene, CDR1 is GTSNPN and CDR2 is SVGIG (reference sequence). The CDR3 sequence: CAWSVYSNGYTF. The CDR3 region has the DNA TGTGCCTGGAGTGTCTACAGTAATGGCTACACCTTC. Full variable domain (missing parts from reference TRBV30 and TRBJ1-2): SQTIHQWPATLVQPVGSPLSLECTVEGTSNPNLYWYRQAAGRGLQLLFYSVGIGQISSEVPQNLSASRPQDRQFILSSKKLLLSDSGFYLCAWSVYSNGYTFGSGTRLTVV.

Here the CDR3 DNA reads TGTGCCAGCAGCGCCGGGACTAGCAATGAGCAGTTCTTC. It translates to CASSAGTSNEQFF. The J gene is TRBJ2-1, the V gene TRBV5-6, with 8 bases matching TRBD2. Trimming at V came to 4 bases and at J to 6 bases, leaving 3 bases not matched to a gene. CDR1 is SGHDT and CDR2 is YYEEEE in the germline V gene. The CDR3 is 13 residues long. Drawing the rest from reference TRBV5-6 and TRBJ2-1, the complete variable domain is DAGVTQSPTHLIKTRGQQVTLRCSPKSGHDTVSWYQQALGQGPQFIFQYYEEEERQRGNFPDRFSGHQFPNYSSELNVNALLLGDSALYLCASSAGTSNEQFFGPGTRLTVL.

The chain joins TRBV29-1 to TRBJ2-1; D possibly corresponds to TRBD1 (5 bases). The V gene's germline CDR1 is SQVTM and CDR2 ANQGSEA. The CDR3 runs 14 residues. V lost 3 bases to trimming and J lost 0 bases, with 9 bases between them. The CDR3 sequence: CSVDARGSYNEQFF. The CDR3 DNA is TGCAGCGTTGATGCAAGGGGCTCCTACAATGAGCAGTTCTTC.

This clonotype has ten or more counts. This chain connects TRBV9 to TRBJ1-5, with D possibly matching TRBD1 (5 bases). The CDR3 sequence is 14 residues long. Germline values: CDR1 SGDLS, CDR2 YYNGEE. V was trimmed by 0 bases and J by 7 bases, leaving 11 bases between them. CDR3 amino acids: CASSVGGGVQPQHF. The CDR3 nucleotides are TGTGCCAGCAGCGTAGGGGGGGGTGTCCAGCCCCAGCATTTT.

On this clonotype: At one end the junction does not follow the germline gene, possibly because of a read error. In nucleotides, the CDR3 is TGTGCCAGTAGTATTTCAGGGAACTCTGTAAACACCATATATTTT. Translating gives CASSISGNSVNTIYF. The chain recombines TRBV19 with TRBJ1-3; the D gene is possibly TRBD1 (5 bases). The CDR3 consists of 15 residues. Germline V gene data show CDR1 as LNHDA and CDR2 as SQIVND (reference sequence).

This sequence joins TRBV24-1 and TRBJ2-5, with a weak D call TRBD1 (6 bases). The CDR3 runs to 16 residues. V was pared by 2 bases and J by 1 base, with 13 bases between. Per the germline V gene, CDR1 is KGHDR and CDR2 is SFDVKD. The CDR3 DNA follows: TGTGCCACCAGTGATTCCACAGGGTTCACCCAAGAGACCCAGTACTTC. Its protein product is CATSDSTGFTQETQYF.

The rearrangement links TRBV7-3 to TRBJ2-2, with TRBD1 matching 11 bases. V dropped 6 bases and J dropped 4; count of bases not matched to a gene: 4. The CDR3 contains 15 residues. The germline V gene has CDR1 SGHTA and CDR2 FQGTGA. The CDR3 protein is CASRAGTGGTGELFF. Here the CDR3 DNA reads TGTGCCAGCAGAGCCGGGACAGGGGGCACCGGGGAGCTGTTTTTT.

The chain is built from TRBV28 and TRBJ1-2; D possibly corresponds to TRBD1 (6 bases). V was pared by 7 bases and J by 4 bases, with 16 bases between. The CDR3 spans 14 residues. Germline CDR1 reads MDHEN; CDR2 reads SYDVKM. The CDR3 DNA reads TGTGCCAGCATGGTTTATGGGGGCTTCTATGGCTACACCTTC. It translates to CASMVYGGFYGYTF.

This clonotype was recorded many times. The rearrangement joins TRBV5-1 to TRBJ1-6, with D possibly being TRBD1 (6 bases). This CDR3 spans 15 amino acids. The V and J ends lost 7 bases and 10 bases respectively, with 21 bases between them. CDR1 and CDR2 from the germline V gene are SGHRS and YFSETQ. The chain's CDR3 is CASPPIRGNRSPLHF. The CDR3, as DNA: TGCGCCAGCCCCCCCATCAGGGGAAATCGATCACCCCTCCACTTT.

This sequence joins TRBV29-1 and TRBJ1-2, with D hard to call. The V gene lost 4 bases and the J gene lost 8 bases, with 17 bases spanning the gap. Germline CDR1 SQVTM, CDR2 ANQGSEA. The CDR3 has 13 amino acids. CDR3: CSVVVSETGGYTF. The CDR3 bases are TGCAGCGTTGTGGTCAGCGAGACGGGGGGCTACACCTTC.

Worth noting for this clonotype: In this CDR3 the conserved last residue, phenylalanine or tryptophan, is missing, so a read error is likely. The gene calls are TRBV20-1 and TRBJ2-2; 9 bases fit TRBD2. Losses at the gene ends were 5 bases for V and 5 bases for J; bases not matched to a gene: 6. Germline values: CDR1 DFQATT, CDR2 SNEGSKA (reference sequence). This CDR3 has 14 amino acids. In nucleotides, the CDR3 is TGCAGTGCTTCGACTAGCGGTAGGACCGGGGAGCTGTTTCTT. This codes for CSASTSGRTGELFL.

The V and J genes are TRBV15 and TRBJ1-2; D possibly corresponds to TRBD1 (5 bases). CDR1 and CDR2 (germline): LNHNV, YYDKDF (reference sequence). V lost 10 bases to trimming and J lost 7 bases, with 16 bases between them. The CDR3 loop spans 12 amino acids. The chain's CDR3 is CASSETGVGYTF. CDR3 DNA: TGTGCCAGCAGTGAGACGGGGGTTGGCTACACCTTC.

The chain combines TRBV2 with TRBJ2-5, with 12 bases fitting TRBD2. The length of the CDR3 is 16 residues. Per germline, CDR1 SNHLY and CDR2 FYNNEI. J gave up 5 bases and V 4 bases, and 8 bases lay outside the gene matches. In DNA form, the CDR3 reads TGTGCCAGCAGTGGTCTAGCGGGAGGGCCAGGGGAGACCCAGTACTTC. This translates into CASSGLAGGPGETQYF. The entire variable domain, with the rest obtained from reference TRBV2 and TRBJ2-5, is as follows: EPEVTQTPSHQVTQMGQEVILRCVPISNHLYFYWYRQILGQKVEFLVSFYNNEISEKSEIFDDQFSVERPDGSNFTLKIRSTKLEDSAMYFCASSGLAGGPGETQYFGPGTRLLVL.